The clone carrying this T cell receptor beta chain was recorded at least ten times. The target antigen is unknown. The CDR3 is 14 residues long. Germline V gene data show CDR1 as MDHEN and CDR2 as SYDVKM. V lost 6 bases and J 7 bases, leaving 13 bases between the germline ends. The data were taken from a study of early T cells in non-severe SARS-CoV-2 infection. TCRdb analysed the 5' RACE reads with MiXCR anew, one entry per CDR3 protein. The sample carries under 70,000 distinct CDR3 sequences, roughly 13% recorded once. Study conclusions and caveats: In VDJdb matching, anti-spike CD8 responses were favored while private and CD4 specificities went missing.

The sequences come from whole blood, collected at baseline. The source is an adult who was a healthcare worker with PCR-confirmed SARS-CoV-2 infection or an uninfected control (not recorded which). This chain uses TRBV28 with TRBJ1-6; no clear D. The CDR3 loop reads CASSVPGGNSPLHF. In DNA form, the CDR3 reads TGTGCCAGCAGCGTTCCGGGAGGGAATTCACCCCTCCACTTT.